This TCR beta chain was obtained from a study of cytomegalovirus exposure and HLA in healthy donors. The PCR was carried out with 60 Vbeta primers and 13 Jbeta primers. Clones were sequenced by immunoSEQ multiplex PCR, and TCRdb holds only the in-frame ones, with some missing. Among approximately 100,000 clones listed, about 76% were seen once. Remarks on this clone: The antigen is not known.

Whole-study findings and limits: TCR beta V- and J-gene trimming was later associated with a missense DCLRE1C variant. Among TCR beta chains, those listed as cytomegalovirus-associated numbered fewer than 200. Some V segments (TRBV6-2 and TRBV6-3 among them) were excluded as indistinguishable.

The donors were healthy bone marrow donors. The germline V gene has CDR1 SGDLS and CDR2 YYNGEE. The CDR3 consists of 17 residues. V dropped 4 bases and J dropped 7; count of bases not matched to a gene: 15. The receptor's source is a middle-aged man in good health and CMV-seronegative. This chain connects TRBV9 to TRBJ2-2; 8 positions match TRBD2. The specimen sequenced was PBMCs. The CDR3 protein is CASSPEKAPGGSGELFF. The DNA of the CDR3 is TGTGCCAGCAGCCCCGAAAAGGCCCCGGGGGGGAGCGGGGAGCTGTTTTTT.